The entry below describes one T cell receptor (beta chain). Its antigen is not identified. The sample belongs to a study of blood T cells in healthy people across ages. Study results and limitations: The authors considered diversity estimates from one million T cells to be underestimates. Both naive CD4+ cell counts and diversity were greater in long-lived donors than in aged donors.

V shed 1 base and J shed 0 bases, with 13 bases lying between them. CDR3 length: 17 residues. CDR1 SGHTA and CDR2 FQGNSA come from the germline V gene. A sample-barcoded 5' primer and a J-beta primer mix were used in a second PCR of roughly 7 to 11 cycles. TCRdb called the 5' RACE reads again in MiXCR, with one record for every CDR3 protein. The data hold approximately 1.5 million distinct CDR3 sequences, with about 42% observed a single time. The gene calls are TRBV7-2 and TRBJ1-5; D perhaps matches TRBD1 (5 bases). The receptor's source is a young woman in good health. The sample taken for sequencing was blood. CDR3 DNA: TGTGCCAGCAGCTTAGAAGTCAGGGCCTATAGCAATCAGCCCCAGCATTTT. Protein product: CASSLEVRAYSNQPQHF.